This T cell receptor (beta chain) was found in a study of blood T cell repertoires in COVID-19. Study summary: T cells, B-cell-depleted T cells, or PBMCs supplied cDNA or gDNA.

Clones were sequenced by immunoSEQ multiplex PCR, and TCRdb holds only the in-frame ones, with some missing. The repertoire includes 95,000 to 110,000 clones, around 85% of them detected once, and 3.3% sits in the top ten. With regard to this clone: The same CDR3 can be traced to other DNA sequences in this sample.

The CDR3 extends over 14 amino acids. V lost 2 bases and J lost 2; bases outside the gene matches: 2. Germline CDR1 GTSNPN, CDR2 SVGIG (reference sequence). Sequenced: peripheral blood. This sequence joins TRBV30 and TRBJ1-5; 8 nucleotides line up with TRBD1. This receptor was identified in a woman older than 75 with active or convalescent COVID-19. CDR3 amino acids: CAWSLGQGNQPQHF. The CDR3, as DNA: TGTGCCTGGAGTTTGGGACAGGGCAATCAGCCCCAGCATTTT.